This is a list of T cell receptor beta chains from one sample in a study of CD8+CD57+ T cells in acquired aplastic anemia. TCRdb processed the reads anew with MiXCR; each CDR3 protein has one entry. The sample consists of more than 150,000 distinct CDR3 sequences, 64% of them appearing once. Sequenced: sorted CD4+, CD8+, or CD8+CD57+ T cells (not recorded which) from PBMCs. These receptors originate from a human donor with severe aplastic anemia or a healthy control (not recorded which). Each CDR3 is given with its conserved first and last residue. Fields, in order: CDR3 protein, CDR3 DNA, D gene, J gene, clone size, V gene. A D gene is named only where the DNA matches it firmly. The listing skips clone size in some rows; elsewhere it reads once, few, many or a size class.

CDR3aa: CASSETGVNTEAFF
CDR3nt: TGTGCCAGCAGTGAGACGGGGGTGAACACTGAAGCTTTCTTT
d_gene: .
j_gene: TRBJ1-1
abundance: .
v_gene: TRBV25-1

CDR3aa: CASSLSEGVGYTF
CDR3nt: TGTGCCAGCAGCTTATCGGAAGGGGTAGGCTACACCTTC
d_gene: .
j_gene: TRBJ1-2
abundance: few
v_gene: TRBV7-9

CDR3aa: CSARDLRGSFYEQYF
CDR3nt: TGCAGTGCTAGAGATCTGAGGGGCAGCTTCTACGAGCAGTACTTC
d_gene: .
j_gene: TRBJ2-7
abundance: .
v_gene: TRBV20-1

CDR3aa: CASSFGGGSYEQYF
CDR3nt: TGTGCCAGCAGTTTTGGGGGAGGGTCCTACGAGCAGTACTTC
d_gene: TRBD2
j_gene: TRBJ2-7
abundance: few
v_gene: TRBV12-3/TRBV12-4

CDR3aa: CSARTDGHSGVNYGYTF
CDR3nt: TGCAGTGCTAGAACGGACGGACATAGTGGGGTTAACTATGGCTACACCTTC
d_gene: .
j_gene: TRBJ1-2
abundance: .
v_gene: TRBV20-1

CDR3aa: CASTRARTSGAYGYTF
CDR3nt: TGTGCCAGTACCCGGGCCCGGACGTCCGGGGCCTATGGCTACACCTTC
d_gene: .
j_gene: TRBJ1-2
abundance: .
v_gene: TRBV19

CDR3aa: CASNEGGSGNTIYF
CDR3nt: TGTGCCAGTAACGAGGGGGGCTCTGGAAACACCATATATTTT
d_gene: .
j_gene: TRBJ1-3
abundance: .
v_gene: TRBV19

CDR3aa: CASSESSQSFNSPLHF
CDR3nt: TGCGCCAGCAGTGAGTCAAGCCAGTCTTTTAATTCACCCCTCCACTTT
d_gene: .
j_gene: TRBJ1-6
abundance: .
v_gene: TRBV10-2

CDR3aa: CASSSDVRVSGNTIYF
CDR3nt: TGTGCCAGCAGCTCAGACGTAAGGGTCTCTGGAAACACCATATATTTT
d_gene: .
j_gene: TRBJ1-3
abundance: .
v_gene: TRBV7-6

CDR3aa: CASSGRTGTDTQYF
CDR3nt: TGTGCCAGCAGTGGGCGGACAGGCACAGATACGCAGTATTTT
d_gene: .
j_gene: TRBJ2-3
abundance: few
v_gene: TRBV25-1

CDR3aa: CASSPGLTNEQFF
CDR3nt: TGTGCCAGCAGCCCAGGACTAACCAATGAGCAGTTCTTC
d_gene: .
j_gene: TRBJ2-1
abundance: .
v_gene: TRBV11-1

CDR3aa: CASSGTGDYQETQYF
CDR3nt: TGTGCCAGCAGCGGGACAGGAGACTACCAAGAGACCCAGTACTTC
d_gene: TRBD1
j_gene: TRBJ2-5
abundance: .
v_gene: TRBV9

CDR3aa: CATSLGTSRSTDTQYF
CDR3nt: TGTGCCACCAGTCTCGGGACTAGCCGATCCACAGATACGCAGTATTTT
d_gene: TRBD2
j_gene: TRBJ2-3
abundance: .
v_gene: TRBV24-1

CDR3aa: CAISEPNEKLFF
CDR3nt: TGTGCCATCAGTGAGCCAAATGAAAAACTGTTTTTT
d_gene: .
j_gene: TRBJ1-4
abundance: .
v_gene: TRBV10-3

CDR3aa: CATSNHRVNYYEQYF
CDR3nt: TGTGCCACCAGCAACCACAGGGTCAACTACTACGAGCAGTACTTC
d_gene: .
j_gene: TRBJ2-7
abundance: few
v_gene: TRBV15

CDR3aa: CASGLVDRNYGYTF
CDR3nt: TGTGCTAGTGGTTTGGTAGATCGGAACTATGGCTACACCTTC
d_gene: .
j_gene: TRBJ1-2
abundance: once
v_gene: TRBV12-5

CDR3aa: CASTYRGYNSPLHF
CDR3nt: TGTGCCAGCACCTACAGGGGTTATAATTCACCCCTCCACTTT
d_gene: TRBD1
j_gene: TRBJ1-6
abundance: .
v_gene: TRBV7-2

CDR3aa: CASSLALTGGQETQYF
CDR3nt: TGTGCTAGCAGCTTAGCACTCACAGGGGGCCAGGAGACCCAGTACTTC
d_gene: TRBD1
j_gene: TRBJ2-5
abundance: .
v_gene: TRBV7-7

CDR3aa: CASSPSGTNTGELFF
CDR3nt: TGCGCCAGCAGCCCGTCGGGGACGAACACCGGGGAGCTGTTTTTT
d_gene: .
j_gene: TRBJ2-2
abundance: .
v_gene: TRBV5-1

CDR3aa: CATSAATGAPYEQYF
CDR3nt: TGTGCCACCAGTGCCGCGACAGGGGCCCCCTACGAGCAGTACTTC
d_gene: TRBD1
j_gene: TRBJ2-7
abundance: many
v_gene: TRBV24-1

CDR3aa: CASSFRATRGTNEQFF
CDR3nt: TGTGCCAGCAGCTTCCGTGCCACGAGGGGAACGAATGAGCAGTTCTTC
d_gene: .
j_gene: TRBJ2-1
abundance: .
v_gene: TRBV7-3

CDR3aa: CASSSTDRGYYGYTF
CDR3nt: TGTGCCAGCAGCTCCACGGACAGGGGATACTATGGCTACACCTTC
d_gene: TRBD1
j_gene: TRBJ1-2
abundance: .
v_gene: TRBV2

CDR3aa: CASSFLATGNTIYF
CDR3nt: TGTGCCAGCAGTTTTCTGGCAACTGGAAACACCATATATTTT
d_gene: .
j_gene: TRBJ1-3
abundance: many
v_gene: TRBV12-3/TRBV12-4

CDR3aa: CASSLFGTGVGYTF
CDR3nt: TGTGCCAGCAGTTTATTCGGGACAGGCGTGGGCTACACCTTC
d_gene: TRBD1
j_gene: TRBJ1-2
abundance: .
v_gene: TRBV28

CDR3aa: CASSPTAEGLYF
CDR3nt: TGTGCCAGCAGCCCGACGGCGGAGGGTCTGTACTTC
d_gene: .
j_gene: TRBJ2-7
abundance: .
v_gene: TRBV7-9

CDR3aa: CSVELGDMGYEQYF
CDR3nt: TGCAGCGTTGAACTGGGGGATATGGGCTACGAGCAGTACTTC
d_gene: .
j_gene: TRBJ2-7
abundance: .
v_gene: TRBV29-1

CDR3aa: CASRNRGNTGELFF
CDR3nt: TGTGCCAGCAGAAACAGGGGGAACACCGGGGAGCTGTTTTTT
d_gene: TRBD1
j_gene: TRBJ2-2
abundance: .
v_gene: TRBV7-9

CDR3aa: CSARMGGYF
CDR3nt: TGCAGTGCTAGGATGGGGGGCTACTTC
d_gene: .
j_gene: TRBJ2-7
abundance: .
v_gene: TRBV20-1

CDR3aa: CASGSDTEAFF
CDR3nt: TGTGCTAGTGGCTCGGACACTGAAGCTTTCTTT
d_gene: .
j_gene: TRBJ1-1
abundance: .
v_gene: TRBV12-5

CDR3aa: CATSDPHRGQGYTF
CDR3nt: TGTGCCACCAGTGACCCACACAGGGGGCAAGGCTACACCTTC
d_gene: TRBD1
j_gene: TRBJ1-2
abundance: .
v_gene: TRBV24-1

CDR3aa: CATSSGTIFNNEKLFF
CDR3nt: TGTGCCACCAGCTCCGGGACTATCTTCAACAATGAAAAACTGTTTTTT
d_gene: .
j_gene: TRBJ1-4
abundance: .
v_gene: TRBV15

CDR3aa: CASSLFLEGNEQYF
CDR3nt: TGCGCCAGCAGCTTGTTCCTGGAGGGGAACGAGCAGTACTTC
d_gene: .
j_gene: TRBJ2-7
abundance: .
v_gene: TRBV5-1

CDR3aa: CSVLAGDYGYTF
CDR3nt: TGCAGCGTTTTGGCGGGGGACTATGGCTACACCTTC
d_gene: .
j_gene: TRBJ1-2
abundance: .
v_gene: TRBV20-1

CDR3aa: CASSQGPDEELFF
CDR3nt: TGTGCCAGCAGCCAAGGGCCGGACGAGGAGCTGTTTTTT
d_gene: .
j_gene: TRBJ2-2
abundance: .
v_gene: TRBV7-2

CDR3aa: CASSTPGTNEQFF
CDR3nt: TGTGCCAGCAGCACCCCGGGGACGAATGAGCAGTTCTTC
d_gene: .
j_gene: TRBJ2-1
abundance: .
v_gene: TRBV7-2

CDR3aa: CASSWMRAGGPRETQYF
CDR3nt: TGTGCCAGCAGCTGGATGAGAGCGGGAGGGCCTCGGGAGACCCAGTACTTC
d_gene: TRBD2
j_gene: TRBJ2-5
abundance: .
v_gene: TRBV7-2

CDR3aa: CASSPRDSGETQYF
CDR3nt: TGTGCCAGCAGCCCCCGGGACTCCGGGGAGACCCAGTACTTC
d_gene: .
j_gene: TRBJ2-5
abundance: .
v_gene: TRBV5-8

CDR3aa: CATSSHRNSPLHF
CDR3nt: TGTGCCACCAGCAGCCACAGGAATTCACCCCTCCACTTT
d_gene: .
j_gene: TRBJ1-6
abundance: few
v_gene: TRBV15

CDR3aa: CASSPQRNEQFF
CDR3nt: TGTGCCAGCAGCCCACAGCGGAATGAGCAGTTCTTC
d_gene: .
j_gene: TRBJ2-1
abundance: .
v_gene: TRBV7-9

CDR3aa: CSATGTGGANTGELFF
CDR3nt: TGCAGCGCCACCGGGACAGGGGGCGCGAACACCGGGGAGCTGTTTTTT
d_gene: TRBD1
j_gene: TRBJ2-2
abundance: .
v_gene: TRBV29-1

CDR3aa: CASSQEGGLTNEQFF
CDR3nt: TGCGCCAGCAGCCAAGAAGGTGGACTTACCAATGAGCAGTTCTTC
d_gene: .
j_gene: TRBJ2-1
abundance: many
v_gene: TRBV4-1

CDR3aa: CASSIRVEAEAFF
CDR3nt: TGTGCCAGCAGCATCAGGGTGGAGGCTGAAGCTTTCTTT
d_gene: .
j_gene: TRBJ1-1
abundance: many
v_gene: TRBV9

CDR3aa: CSVGRGQTDTQYF
CDR3nt: TGCAGCGTTGGGAGGGGCCAGACAGATACGCAGTATTTT
d_gene: .
j_gene: TRBJ2-3
abundance: .
v_gene: TRBV29-1

CDR3aa: CACSGTEDYGYTF
CDR3nt: TGTGCCTGCTCCGGGACAGAAGACTATGGCTACACCTTC
d_gene: TRBD1
j_gene: TRBJ1-2
abundance: few
v_gene: TRBV30

CDR3aa: CASSTRGHAGDEQYF
CDR3nt: TGTGCCAGCAGTACGAGGGGGCATGCCGGGGACGAGCAGTACTTC
d_gene: TRBD1
j_gene: TRBJ2-7
abundance: .
v_gene: TRBV5-6

CDR3aa: CSARDPLQEFYEQYF
CDR3nt: TGCAGTGCTAGAGACCCGTTACAGGAGTTCTACGAGCAGTACTTC
d_gene: .
j_gene: TRBJ2-7
abundance: once
v_gene: TRBV20-1

CDR3aa: CASSVSLGTGEQFF
CDR3nt: TGTGCCAGCAGTGTATCCCTGGGAACAGGTGAGCAGTTCTTC
d_gene: .
j_gene: TRBJ2-1
abundance: .
v_gene: TRBV25-1

CDR3aa: CASSLGRIYEQYF
CDR3nt: TGTGCCAGCAGCTTAGGCCGGATCTACGAGCAGTACTTC
d_gene: .
j_gene: TRBJ2-7
abundance: few
v_gene: TRBV7-9

CDR3aa: CAISESGTYTGELFF
CDR3nt: TGTGCCATCAGTGAGTCGGGTACTTACACCGGGGAGCTGTTTTTT
d_gene: .
j_gene: TRBJ2-2
abundance: .
v_gene: TRBV10-3

CDR3aa: CSALGKYTDTQYF
CDR3nt: TGCAGTGCTTTAGGAAAATACACAGATACGCAGTATTTT
d_gene: .
j_gene: TRBJ2-3
abundance: .
v_gene: TRBV20-1

CDR3aa: CASSEVDRSEAFF
CDR3nt: TGTGCCAGCAGTGAAGTGGACAGGTCTGAAGCTTTCTTT
d_gene: TRBD1
j_gene: TRBJ1-1
abundance: once
v_gene: TRBV25-1

CDR3aa: CASSAGGRAGGYTF
CDR3nt: TGCGCCAGCAGTGCGGGGGGGCGAGCGGGCGGCTACACCTTC
d_gene: .
j_gene: TRBJ1-2
abundance: .
v_gene: TRBV10-2

CDR3aa: CASSVGRFYEQYF
CDR3nt: TGTGCCAGCAGTGTGGGCCGATTCTACGAGCAGTACTTC
d_gene: .
j_gene: TRBJ2-7
abundance: many
v_gene: TRBV27

CDR3aa: CASSQDAGLAGRYF
CDR3nt: TGCGCCAGCAGCCAAGATGCGGGACTAGCGGGGAGGTATTTT
d_gene: TRBD2
j_gene: TRBJ2-3
abundance: many
v_gene: TRBV4-3

CDR3aa: CASSQGPIYGYTF
CDR3nt: TGTGCCAGCAGCCAAGGACCGATCTATGGCTACACCTTC
d_gene: .
j_gene: TRBJ1-2
abundance: .
v_gene: TRBV13